The entry below gives a single T cell receptor (beta chain) sequence along with its context. Its antigen remains unidentified. Assay used: immunoSEQ multiplex PCR; TCRdb lists only in-frame clones, some missing. The sample shows roughly 56,000 clones, over 65% of them seen only once. The data were obtained in a study of early stage breast cancer tumors. Study observations and caveats: Blood repertoires resembled normal breast more than tumor.

The CDR3 is 15 residues long. The germline V gene has CDR1 GTSNPN and CDR2 SVGIG (reference sequence). J lost 4 bases, V lost 1 base, and 7 bases had no gene match. This sequence was found in a person aged 25 to 39 with breast cancer. Sequenced input: blood. The V call is TRBV30, the J call TRBJ2-1, with TRBD2 matching over 7 bases. In DNA form, the CDR3 reads TGTGCCTGGAGTGGCCAGCGGGACGGTTACAATGAGCAGTTCTTC. Encoded protein: CAWSGQRDGYNEQFF.